Given below is one T cell receptor (beta chain) in context. What it binds is not known. Germline-derived CDR1 and CDR2 are SQVTM and ANQGSEA. The V and J ends lost 6 bases and 4 bases, in that order; junction bases with no gene match: 7. The CDR3 totals 14 residues. It was approximately 0.2 ug DNA, around 33,000 T cell genomes, that sorted-subset replicate PCRs used. Only in-frame clones appear in the TCRdb table, and some are missing; sequencing was by immunoSEQ multiplex PCR. Here the sample spans roughly 2.2 million clones, 93% being singletons. The data are from a study of shared clonotypes between healthy human individuals. Looking at the study overall: The study used three CD4 naive, three CD4 memory, two CD8 naive and one CD8 memory plate per donor. Study findings and constraints: Despite large depth, sorted-subset datasets appeared incompletely sequenced. Across a handful of donors, naive CD4 shared around 5.1%, naive CD8 under 4%, memory CD4 less than 2.5%, memory CD8 0.4% to 0.5%.

The sequence was obtained from a man younger than 35 in good health. Some clones in this sample may be carry-over from other donors' samples. The chain couples TRBV29-1 to TRBJ2-3; 10 bases line up with TRBD2. Material: naive CD4+ T cells from PBMCs. Documented subset: CD45RA+ positively selected. The CDR3 DNA is TGCAGCGTCCACAGGCTAGCGGGAGCAGATACGCAGTATTTT. Translated, it gives CSVHRLAGADTQYF.